This entry concerns a single T cell receptor (beta chain). Trimming took 2 bases from V and 2 from J, leaving 9 bases between them. The CDR3 has 14 amino acids. CDR1 is MNHEY and CDR2 is SVGEGT in the germline V gene. Measured with immunoSEQ multiplex PCR; TCRdb has only the in-frame clones, and not every one. This table holds about 160,000 clones, about 83% found once. While infection was still active, Seattle patients were enrolled and then followed longitudinally. The sample belongs to a study of blood T cell repertoires in COVID-19. What was sequenced was peripheral blood. The genes are TRBV6-2 or TRBV6-3 and TRBJ1-2; D gene uncertain. This receptor was obtained from a woman in her seventies with COVID-19, enrolled during active disease. The CDR3 is CASSYEGRNYGYTF. CDR3 coding DNA: TGTGCCAGCAGTTACGAAGGGAGAAACTATGGCTACACCTTC.